The entry below gives a single T cell receptor beta chain sequence along with its context. Its antigen is unidentified. The PCR used 60 Vbeta and 13 Jbeta primers. The protocol was immunoSEQ multiplex PCR, while the TCRdb copy is restricted to in-frame clones and leaves out a portion. The data show tens of thousands of clones, and the top ten clones hold under 2%. These data are taken from a study of cytomegalovirus exposure and HLA in healthy donors. Each donor's status was that of a healthy bone marrow donor. The study, taken as a whole, reports: When the data were analyzed later, several of the most significant clusters appeared to be linked to common viral pathogens. The later analysis indicated that the majority of CMV-associated TCR beta chains appeared HLA-restricted.

The CDR3 contains 16 residues. Germline V gene lookup returns CDR1 SGHDT and CDR2 YYEEEE. Unmatched junction bases numbered 13, after V lost 4 bases and J lost 5 bases. This sequence originates from a woman in her thirties in good health and CMV-seronegative. V usage is TRBV5-6 and J usage is TRBJ2-5, with 8 bases lining up with TRBD1. The sequencing sample was made of PBMCs. The CDR3 bases are TGTGCCAGCAGCCAAACAAGACAGGGGTTAGGTGAGACCCAGTACTTC. It codes for CASSQTRQGLGETQYF.